The T cell receptor beta chain under discussion was sequenced for a study of blood T cell repertoires in COVID-19 (TCRdb year 2020). With regard to the full study: Collaborator samples came from the United States, Italy and Spain and covered acute and convalescent phases of COVID-19. The material from the prospective study consisted of cDNA or gDNA derived from T cells, B-cell-depleted T cells, or PBMCs. The dataset comprised deeply sampled blood TCRbeta repertoires from subjects exposed to, actively infected with, or recovered from COVID-19. The repertoires were released in a freely available public database meant as a resource for research on the immune response to SARS-CoV-2. The samples were drawn from two sources: the first 160 participants of the ongoing ImmuneRACE study, and 1,200 or so subjects contributed by 6 global collaborators. Nearly every sample came with metadata listing a de-identified subject ID, COVID-19 status, age in years and sex. HLA class I and class II types, where available, came from metadata supplied by the sample provider rather than from assay-based typing.

From a lookup of the germline V gene (reference sequence), CDR1 and CDR2 are PRHDT and FYEKMQ. The CDR3 numbers 14 residues from cysteine through phenylalanine. Kept here is only the CDR3 DNA, which spans 42 bases and is read in frame from base 1. The research as a whole found: The quantity of clinical and demographic metadata differed by source and by participant and was supplied without curation.

TCRbeta CDR3 regions were amplified from genomic DNA by means of the immunoSEQ Assay, a bias-controlled multiplex PCR. On the study's bioinformatics: Within the assay, amplification of reference gene primers was used to estimate how many nucleated cells each sample contained. To quantify the absolute abundance of each unique TCRbeta CDR3 rearrangement, sequence reads were collapsed and filtered. Productive Simpson clonality was computed per sample as the square root of Simpson's diversity index over productive rearrangements. The table comes from immuneACCESS by way of TCRdb, which keeps in-frame sequences with V and J called. Part of the clones is missing from these tables; in studies checked, under half for an unresolved V gene and the rest for unknown reasons. The V and J calls and the clone size are those of that table, but D and trimming were determined from the DNA. This sample gives around 330,000 clones in total; about nine tenths of them show up just once. The ten biggest clones cover approximately 1.6% of the sample.

At one collaborating source in Seattle, patients were enrolled during active infection and were followed longitudinally through the course of disease. The collaborating institutions used their own protocols to collect whole blood in K2EDTA tubes. For TCRbeta analysis, collaborators shipped samples as frozen whole blood, isolated PBMCs, or DNA extracted from either of those sample types. For this clone: Its antigen is currently not known. The junction departs from germline at one end; a sequencing error may be responsible.

The V gene is TRBV13 and the J gene is TRBJ1-2, and TRBD1 aligns with 7 junction nucleotides. The sequence came from a woman in her twenties or thirties with COVID-19, enrolled during active disease. The sample was peripheral blood. The CDR3 region has the sequence CASSPALGEKFRGF. The DNA sequence reads TGTGCCAGCAGCCCGGCCCTCGGCGAGAAGTTCAGGGGGTTC.